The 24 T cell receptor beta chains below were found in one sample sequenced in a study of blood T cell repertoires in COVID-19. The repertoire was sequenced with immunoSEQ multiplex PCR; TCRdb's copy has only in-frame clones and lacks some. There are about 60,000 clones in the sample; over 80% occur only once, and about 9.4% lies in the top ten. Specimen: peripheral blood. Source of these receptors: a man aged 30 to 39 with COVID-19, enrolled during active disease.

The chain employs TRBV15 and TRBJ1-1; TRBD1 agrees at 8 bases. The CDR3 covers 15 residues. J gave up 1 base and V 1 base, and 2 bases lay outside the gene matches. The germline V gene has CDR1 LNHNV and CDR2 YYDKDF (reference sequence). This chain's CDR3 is CATSRAGTGNTEAFF. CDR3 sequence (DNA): TGTGCCACCAGCAGAGCAGGGACAGGGAACACTGAAGCTTTCTTT.

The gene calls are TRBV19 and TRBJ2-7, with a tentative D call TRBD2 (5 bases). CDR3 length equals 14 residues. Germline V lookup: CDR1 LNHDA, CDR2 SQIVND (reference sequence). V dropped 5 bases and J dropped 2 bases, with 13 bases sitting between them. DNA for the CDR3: TGTGCCAGTAGTCGGGCTAGCCCGACCTACGAGCAGTACTTC. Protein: CASSRASPTYEQYF.

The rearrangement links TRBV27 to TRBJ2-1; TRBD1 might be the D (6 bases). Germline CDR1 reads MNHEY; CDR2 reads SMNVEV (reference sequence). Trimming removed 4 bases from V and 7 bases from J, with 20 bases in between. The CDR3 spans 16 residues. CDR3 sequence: CASSSQGAGLRNEQFF. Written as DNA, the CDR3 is TGTGCCAGCAGTTCACAGGGTGCCGGTCTTAGGAATGAGCAGTTCTTC.

The DNA of the CDR3 is TGTGCCAGCAGCAAAGAACCGAGACTAGCGTGGCACTACGAGCAGTACTTC. Translation: CASSKEPRLAWHYEQYF. The chain links TRBV21-1 to TRBJ2-7; the D call of TRBD2 is as the table states it, not checked on the DNA. TRBV21-1 is an annotated pseudogene. The CDR3 runs to 17 residues.

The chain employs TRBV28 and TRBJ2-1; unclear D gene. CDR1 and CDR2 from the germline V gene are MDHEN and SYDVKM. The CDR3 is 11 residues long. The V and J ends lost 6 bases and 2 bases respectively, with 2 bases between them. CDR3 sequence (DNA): TGTGCCAGCAGCACCTACAATGAGCAGTTCTTC. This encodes CASSTYNEQFF.

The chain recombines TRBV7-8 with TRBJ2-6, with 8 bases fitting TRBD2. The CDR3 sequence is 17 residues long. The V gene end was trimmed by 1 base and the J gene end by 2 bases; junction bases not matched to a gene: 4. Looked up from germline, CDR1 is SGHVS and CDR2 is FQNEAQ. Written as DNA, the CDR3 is TGTGCCAGCAGCTTAGAAGGTAGCGGGACTGGGGCCAACGTCCTGACTTTC. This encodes CASSLEGSGTGANVLTF.

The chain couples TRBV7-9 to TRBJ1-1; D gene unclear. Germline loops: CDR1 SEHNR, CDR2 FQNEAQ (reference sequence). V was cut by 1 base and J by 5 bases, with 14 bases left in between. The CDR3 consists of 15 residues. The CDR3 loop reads CASSLELAGGTEAFF. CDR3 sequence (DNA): TGTGCCAGCAGCTTAGAGTTGGCGGGCGGGACTGAAGCTTTCTTT.

The CDR3 coding sequence is TGTGCCAGTAGTACTGGACAGGGGCGTTACAATGAGCAGTTCTTC. This gives the protein CASSTGQGRYNEQFF. The rearrangement links TRBV19 to TRBJ2-1; 9 bases agree with TRBD1. V dropped 4 bases and J dropped 4; count of bases not matched to a gene: 5. The CDR3 runs 15 residues. In germline, CDR1 is LNHDA, CDR2 SQIVND (reference sequence).

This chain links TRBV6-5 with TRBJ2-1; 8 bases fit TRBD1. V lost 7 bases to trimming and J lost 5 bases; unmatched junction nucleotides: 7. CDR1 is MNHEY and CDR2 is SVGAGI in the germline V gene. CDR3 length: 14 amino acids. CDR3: CASNEGTGHNEQFF. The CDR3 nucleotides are TGTGCCAGCAACGAAGGGACAGGACACAATGAGCAGTTCTTC.

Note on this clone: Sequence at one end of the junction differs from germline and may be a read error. The CDR3 bases are TGTGCCAGCAGCCTCGAACACCGGGGAGCTGTTTTT. The encoded protein is CASSLEHRGAVF. The rearrangement joins TRBV5-4 to TRBJ2-2, with D perhaps matching TRBD2 (5 bases). Per germline, CDR1 SGHNT and CDR2 YYREEE (reference sequence). This CDR3 comprises 12 residues. Looking up the rest from reference TRBV5-4 and TRBJ2-2 gives the full variable domain: ETGVTQSPTHLIKTRGQQVTLRCSSQSGHNTVSWYQQALGQGPQFIFQYYREEENGRGNFPPRFSGLQFPNYSSELNVNALELDDSALYLCASSLEHRGAVFGEGSRLTVL.

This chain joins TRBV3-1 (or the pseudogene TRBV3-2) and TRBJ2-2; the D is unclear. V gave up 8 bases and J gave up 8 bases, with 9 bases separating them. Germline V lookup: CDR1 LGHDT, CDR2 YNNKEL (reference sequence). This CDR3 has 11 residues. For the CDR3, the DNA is TGTGCCAGCTCCCCAGGTGGGGAGCTGTTTTTT. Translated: CASSPGGELFF.

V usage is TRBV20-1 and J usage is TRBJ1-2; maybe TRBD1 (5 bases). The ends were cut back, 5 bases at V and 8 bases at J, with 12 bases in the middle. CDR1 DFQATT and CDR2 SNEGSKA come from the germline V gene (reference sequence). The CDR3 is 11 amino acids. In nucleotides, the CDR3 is TGCAGTGCTTCCAGGGCGTGGGGCTACACCTTC. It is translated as CSASRAWGYTF.

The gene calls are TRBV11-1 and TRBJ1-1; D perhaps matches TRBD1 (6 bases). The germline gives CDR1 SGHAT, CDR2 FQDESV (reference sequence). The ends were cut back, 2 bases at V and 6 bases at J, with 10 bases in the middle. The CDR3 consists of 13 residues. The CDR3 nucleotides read TGTGCCAGCAGCTTAAGACAGGCACCTGAAGCTTTCTTT. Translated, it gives CASSLRQAPEAFF.

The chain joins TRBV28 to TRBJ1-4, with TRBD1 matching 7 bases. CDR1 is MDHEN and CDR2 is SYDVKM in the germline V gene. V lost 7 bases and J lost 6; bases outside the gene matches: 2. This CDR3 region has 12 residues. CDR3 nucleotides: TGTGCCAGCAAGCAGGGGGATGAAAAACTGTTTTTT. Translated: CASKQGDEKLFF.

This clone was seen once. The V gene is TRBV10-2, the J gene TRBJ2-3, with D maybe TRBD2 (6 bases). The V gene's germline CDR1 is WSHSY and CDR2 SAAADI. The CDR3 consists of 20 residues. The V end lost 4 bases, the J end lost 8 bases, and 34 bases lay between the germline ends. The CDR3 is CASSGTTTRRRTKTSATQYF. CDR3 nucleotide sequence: TGCGCCAGCAGTGGGACTACCACCAGAAGAAGGACTAAGACGTCAGCTACGCAGTATTTT.

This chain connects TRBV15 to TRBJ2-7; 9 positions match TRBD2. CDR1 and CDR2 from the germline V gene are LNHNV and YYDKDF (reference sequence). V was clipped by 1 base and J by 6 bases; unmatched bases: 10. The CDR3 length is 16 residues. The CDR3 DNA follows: TGTGCCACCAGCAGAGGCCGCACTATAGCGGGAGCCGAGCAGTACTTC. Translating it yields CATSRGRTIAGAEQYF.

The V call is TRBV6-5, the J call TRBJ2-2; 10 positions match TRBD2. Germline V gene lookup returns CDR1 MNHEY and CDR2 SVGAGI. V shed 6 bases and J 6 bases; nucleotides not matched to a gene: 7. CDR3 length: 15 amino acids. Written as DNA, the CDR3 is TGTGCCAGCAGGGCCGGGACTAGCGTTCCCGGGGAGCTGTTTTTT. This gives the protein CASRAGTSVPGELFF.

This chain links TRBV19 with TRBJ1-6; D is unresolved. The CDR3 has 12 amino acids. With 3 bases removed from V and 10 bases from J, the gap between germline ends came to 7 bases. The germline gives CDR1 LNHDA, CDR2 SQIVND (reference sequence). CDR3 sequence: CASSILSSPLHF. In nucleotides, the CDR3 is TGTGCCAGTAGTATTCTAAGCTCACCCCTCCACTTT.

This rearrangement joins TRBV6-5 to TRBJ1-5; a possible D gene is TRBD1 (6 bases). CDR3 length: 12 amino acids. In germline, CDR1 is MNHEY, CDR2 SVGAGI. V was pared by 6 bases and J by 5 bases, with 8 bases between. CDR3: CASRPGDQPQHF. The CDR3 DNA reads TGTGCCAGCAGGCCAGGGGATCAGCCCCAGCATTTT.

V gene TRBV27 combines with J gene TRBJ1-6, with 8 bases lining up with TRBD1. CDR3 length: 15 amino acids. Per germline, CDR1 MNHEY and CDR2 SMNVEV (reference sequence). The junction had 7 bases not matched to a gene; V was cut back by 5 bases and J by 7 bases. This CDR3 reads CASSGTGWVNSPLHF. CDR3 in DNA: TGTGCCAGCAGTGGGACAGGCTGGGTAAATTCACCCCTCCACTTT.

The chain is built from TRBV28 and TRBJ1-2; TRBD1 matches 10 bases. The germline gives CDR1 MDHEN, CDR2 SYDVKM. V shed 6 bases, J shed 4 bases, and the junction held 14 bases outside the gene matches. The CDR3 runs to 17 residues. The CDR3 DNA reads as TGTGCCAGCAGAATCATAACCGGGACAGGGGTTTCCTATGGCTACACCTTC. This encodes CASRIITGTGVSYGYTF.

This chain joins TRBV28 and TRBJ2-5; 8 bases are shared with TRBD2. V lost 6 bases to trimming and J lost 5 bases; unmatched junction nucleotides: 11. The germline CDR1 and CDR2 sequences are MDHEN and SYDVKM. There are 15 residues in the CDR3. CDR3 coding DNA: TGTGCCAGCAGCCCTCGGAGCGGGGGAGGGGAGACCCAGTACTTC. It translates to CASSPRSGGGETQYF.

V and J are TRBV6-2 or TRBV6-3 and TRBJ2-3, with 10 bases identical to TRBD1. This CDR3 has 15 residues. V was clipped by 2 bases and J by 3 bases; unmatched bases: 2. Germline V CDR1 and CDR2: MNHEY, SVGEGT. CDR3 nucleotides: TGTGCCAGCAGTTACCTGGGACAGGGGACAGATACGCAGTATTTT. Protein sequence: CASSYLGQGTDTQYF.

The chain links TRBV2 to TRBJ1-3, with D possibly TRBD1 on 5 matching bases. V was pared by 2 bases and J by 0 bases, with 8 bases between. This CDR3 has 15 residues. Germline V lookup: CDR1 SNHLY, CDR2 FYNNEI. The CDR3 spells CASSERGSSGNTIYF. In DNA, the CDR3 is TGTGCCAGCAGTGAAAGGGGCAGCTCTGGAAACACCATATATTTT.